This TCR beta chain is from a study of vaccination and CD4 T cells after COVID-19. Across the whole study: The convalescents comprised six males and four females, two of them Hispanic. Vaccination of participants consisted of two doses of either BNT162b2 or mRNA-1273 vaccine. The cells in question were stimulated using overlapping spike peptides derived from SARS-CoV-2, HCoV-NL63, HCoV-OC43 and HCoV-229E.

The study sequenced cultured CD4+ T cell DNA using the Oncomine TCR Beta short-read assay. Investigators obtained genomic DNA by extraction from cultured CD4+ T cells. TCRdb recomputed calls from the PCR reads with MiXCR, one row per CDR3 protein. The repertoire holds approximately 11,000 distinct CDR3 sequences, with less than 35% as singletons. Stated treatment: 10-day PBMC culture with coronavirus spike peptide pools or control peptides (ViraFEST assay). Prior to the COVID-19 pandemic (2011-2018), the unexposed donor's CD4+ T cells were collected. Researchers reported culturing 2 million or so PBMCs per well with 10 IU/ml IL-2 and 9 to 10 ug/ml peptide pools. By share, this clonotype counts as medium-sized. Its specificity is not known. The CDR3 runs to 15 residues. V dropped 5 bases and J dropped 0; count of bases not matched to a gene: 5. The V gene's germline CDR1 is SEHNR and CDR2 FQNEAQ (reference sequence).

The rearrangement joins TRBV7-9 to TRBJ2-5; 8 bases line up with TRBD2. What was sequenced was CD4+ T cells from blood, cultured in vitro. This TCR derives from a human donor in good health. CDR3 DNA: TGTGCCAGCAGCCCTTATAGCGGGAACCAAGAGACCCAGTACTTC. It encodes CASSPYSGNQETQYF.